These 19 T cell receptor beta chains were sequenced from one sample in a study of T cell responses to AZD1222 COVID-19 vaccine. Measured with immunoSEQ multiplex PCR; TCRdb has only the in-frame clones, and not every one. The sample records around 160,000 clones, 93% being singletons. Sequencing used peripheral blood, obtained on day 0 of AZD1222 vaccination. These receptors all stem from an adult in good health.

The rearrangement uses TRBV5-8 and TRBJ2-2; 7 bases map to TRBD1. CDR1 is SGHTS and CDR2 is YDEGEE in the germline V gene. The V gene end was trimmed by 4 bases and the J gene end by 4 bases; junction bases not matched to a gene: 10. The CDR3 length is 16 residues. The CDR3, as DNA: TGTGCCAGCAGCCGCCGGGACAGATCTTCCACCGGGGAGCTGTTTTTT. It specifies CASSRRDRSSTGELFF.

The chain combines TRBV7-9 with TRBJ2-3; tentatively, D is TRBD1 (6 bases). Germline V gene data show CDR1 as SEHNR and CDR2 as FQNEAQ (reference sequence). The CDR3 covers 14 residues. V dropped 3 bases and J dropped 2 bases, with 9 bases sitting between them. Written as DNA, the CDR3 is TGTGCCAGCAGCTTCGAGGGGGTCACAGATACGCAGTATTTT. Its translation: CASSFEGVTDTQYF. The complete variable domain, with remaining parts taken from reference TRBV7-9 and TRBJ2-3, reads DTGVSQNPRHKITKRGQNVTFRCDPISEHNRLYWYRQTLGQGPEFLTYFQNEAQLEKSRLLSDRFSAERPKGSFSTLEIQRTEQGDSAMYLCASSFEGVTDTQYFGPGTRLTVL.

The V call is TRBV2, the J call TRBJ2-2, with TRBD1 as a possible D gene (6 bases). Trimming pared 10 bases from V and 3 bases from J, leaving 15 bases between. Germline V CDR1 and CDR2: SNHLY, FYNNEI. The CDR3 covers 14 residues. CDR3 coding DNA: TGTGCCATTAAAGGGGACATTGACACCGGGGAGCTGTTTTTT. This codes for CAIKGDIDTGELFF.

The sample holds one count of this clone. V and J are TRBV18 and TRBJ2-6; TRBD1 might be the D (6 bases). V lost 3 bases, J lost 2 bases, and 17 bases lay in between. Germline lookup yields CDR1 KGHSH and CDR2 LQKENI. The CDR3 covers 18 residues. CDR3 in amino acids: CASSPQKGVVTGANVLTF. In DNA form, the CDR3 reads TGTGCCAGCTCACCCCAAAAGGGGGTGGTTACTGGGGCCAACGTCCTGACTTTC.

The chain is built from TRBV7-2 and TRBJ1-2, with 7 positions matching TRBD1. The length of the CDR3 is 14 residues. V gave up 1 base and J gave up 4 bases; unmatched junction bases: 3. The germline CDR1 and CDR2 sequences are SGHTA and FQGNSA. The CDR3 protein is CASSLGQGIYGYTF. The CDR3 region has the DNA TGTGCCAGCAGCTTAGGACAGGGAATCTATGGCTACACCTTC.

The V gene is TRBV3-1 (or the pseudogene TRBV3-2), the J gene TRBJ1-1; 7 bases fit TRBD1. This CDR3 region has 14 residues. Losses at the gene ends were 1 base for V and 4 bases for J; bases not matched to a gene: 3. Per germline, CDR1 LGHDT and CDR2 YNNKEL (reference sequence). The CDR3 here is CASSQGRGRTEAFF. For the CDR3, the DNA is TGTGCCAGCAGCCAAGGTAGGGGGCGCACTGAAGCTTTCTTT.

Points on this clone: Different DNA sequences within this sample yield the same CDR3. The CDR3 reads CASSPRQQETQYF. The CDR3 nucleotides read TGTGCCAGCTCACCACGGCAGCAAGAGACCCAGTACTTC. The chain carries TRBV18 and TRBJ2-5, with D unclear. CDR3 size: 13 residues. Deletions cut 1 base from V and 2 bases from J, with 5 bases between. The germline V gene has CDR1 KGHSH and CDR2 LQKENI.

The chain uses TRBV18 and TRBJ1-5, with 11 bases that match TRBD1. Trimming removed 6 bases from V and 4 bases from J; junction bases left unmatched: 2. Per germline, CDR1 KGHSH and CDR2 LQKENI. This CDR3 spans 14 amino acids. CDR3 coding DNA: TGTGCCAGCTCCGGGACAGGGGGTAATCAGCCCCAGCATTTT. The encoded protein is CASSGTGGNQPQHF. The full variable domain, in which reference TRBV18 and TRBJ1-5 provide the parts outside the CDR3, is NAGVMQNPRHLVRRRGQEARLRCSPMKGHSHVYWYRQLPEEGLKFMVYLQKENIIDESGMPKERFSAEFPKEGPSILRIQQVVRGDSAAYFCASSGTGGNQPQHFGDGTRLSIL.

The rearrangement uses TRBV3-1 (or the pseudogene TRBV3-2) and TRBJ2-3, with a weak D call TRBD2 (6 bases). The CDR3 contains 12 residues. With 4 bases removed from V and 5 bases from J, the gap between germline ends came to 7 bases. Germline lookup yields CDR1 LGHDT and CDR2 YNNKEL (reference sequence). The CDR3 protein is CASSRGGDTQYF. CDR3 DNA: TGTGCCAGCAGCCGGGGAGGAGATACGCAGTATTTT.

This chain connects TRBV27 to TRBJ2-7; D is undetermined. Trimming pared 7 bases from V and 7 bases from J, leaving 14 bases between. The length of the CDR3 is 12 residues. Per germline, CDR1 MNHEY and CDR2 SMNVEV (reference sequence). CDR3 coding DNA: TGTGCCAGCATTGGCCGGGCCCGGGAGCAGTACTTC. Protein product: CASIGRAREQYF.

This chain uses TRBV19 with TRBJ1-2, with 8 nucleotides matching TRBD1. The CDR3 extends over 14 amino acids. Germline assignment: CDR1 LNHDA and CDR2 SQIVND (reference sequence). J was trimmed by 4 bases and V by 5 bases; bases with no gene match: 6. CDR3 bases: TGTGCCAGTAGTCAGGACAGGGACTTCTATGGCTACACCTTC. Protein product: CASSQDRDFYGYTF.

The chain combines TRBV7-8 with TRBJ1-1; D is possibly TRBD1 (6 bases). This CDR3 has 15 residues. V shed 1 base and J shed 3 bases, with 12 bases lying between them. Germline CDR1 SGHVS, CDR2 FQNEAQ. CDR3 sequence: CASSLVKDRYTEAFF. The DNA of the CDR3 is TGTGCCAGCAGCTTAGTTAAGGACAGATACACTGAAGCTTTCTTT. Full variable domain (rest looked up from reference TRBV7-8 and TRBJ1-1): GAGVSQSPRYKVAKRGQDVALRCDPISGHVSLFWYQQALGQGPEFLTYFQNEAQLDKSGLPSDRFFAERPEGSVSTLKIQRTQQEDSAVYLCASSLVKDRYTEAFFGQGTRLTVV.

V and J are TRBV27 and TRBJ1-2; maybe TRBD1 (5 bases). The CDR3 runs to 13 residues. Looked up from germline, CDR1 is MNHEY and CDR2 is SMNVEV (reference sequence). V dropped 4 bases and J dropped 4 bases, with 10 bases sitting between them. The CDR3 region has the DNA TGTGCCAGCAGTTCAAGGGGACTCTATGGCTACACCTTC. It specifies CASSSRGLYGYTF.

V usage is TRBV29-1 and J usage is TRBJ2-1, with 10 bases lining up with TRBD1. The CDR3 covers 14 residues. Germline-derived CDR1 and CDR2 are SQVTM and ANQGSEA. V trimming: 7 bases; J trimming: 5 bases; junction bases outside the gene matches: 8. The CDR3 sequence is CSGRGQGLDNEQFF. The DNA of the CDR3 is TGCAGCGGCCGGGGACAGGGGCTAGACAATGAGCAGTTCTTC.

The chain couples TRBV7-2 to TRBJ1-2, with D unresolved. Trimming took off 1 base at V and 4 bases at J, with 10 bases between the two ends. CDR1 and CDR2 from the germline V gene are SGHTA and FQGNSA. The CDR3 loop spans 14 amino acids. CDR3 sequence: CASSLGGGTYGYTF. In DNA form, the CDR3 reads TGTGCCAGCAGCTTAGGTGGCGGAACCTATGGCTACACCTTC.

V gene TRBV7-8 combines with J gene TRBJ1-6, with a weak D call TRBD1 (5 bases). Germline CDR1 is SGHVS and CDR2 is FQNEAQ. This CDR3 has 15 residues. Trimming shortened V by 2 bases and J by 6 bases, and 11 bases separated the two germline ends. The CDR3 reads CASSLRGQGNSPLHF. CDR3 DNA: TGTGCCAGCAGCTTAAGAGGGCAGGGTAATTCACCCCTCCACTTT.

The chain employs TRBV5-5 and TRBJ2-3, with TRBD2 matching 7 bases. The CDR3 has 16 residues. The germline V gene encodes CDR1 SGHKS and CDR2 YYEKEE (reference sequence). Trimming took 2 bases from V and 2 from J; bases not matched to a gene: 8. For the CDR3, the DNA is TGTGCCAGCAGCTTAAGACTAGCAGTTCCCACAGATACGCAGTATTTT. Its protein product is CASSLRLAVPTDTQYF. The complete variable domain, with remaining parts taken from reference TRBV5-5 and TRBJ2-3, reads DAGVTQSPTHLIKTRGQQVTLRCSPISGHKSVSWYQQVLGQGPQFIFQYYEKEERGRGNFPDRFSARQFPNYSSELNVNALLLGDSALYLCASSLRLAVPTDTQYFGPGTRLTVL.

The chain employs TRBV7-9 and TRBJ2-7; 9 positions agree with TRBD1. CDR1 is SEHNR, CDR2 FQNEAQ, per germline (reference sequence). Trimming at V came to 1 base and at J to 5 bases, leaving 3 bases not matched to a gene. CDR3 length equals 14 residues. The CDR3 DNA reads as TGTGCCAGCAGCTTAGGGACAGGGGAGAACGAGCAGTACTTC. Amino acid sequence: CASSLGTGENEQYF.

The J gene is TRBJ1-1, the V gene TRBV29-1, with a possible D match to TRBD1 (5 bases). The V gene's germline CDR1 is SQVTM and CDR2 ANQGSEA. The ends were cut back, 8 bases at V and 0 bases at J, with 10 bases in the middle. This CDR3 spans 12 amino acids. In nucleotides, the CDR3 is TGCAGCCTTCGACAGTTGAACACTGAAGCTTTCTTT. Amino acids: CSLRQLNTEAFF.